Listed here are 30 T cell receptor beta chains from one sample, sequenced in a study of blood T cell repertoires in COVID-19 (dated by TCRdb to the early 2020s). The library was obtained by the immunoSEQ multiplex PCR assay. Drawn from immuneACCESS, this table holds only the in-frame rearrangements with V and J called that TCRdb kept. Clones are partly lost; checked studies trace under half to an unresolved V gene and leave the rest unexplained. A total of roughly 50,000 clones appear in this sample, 84% of them only once. About an eighth of the sample is held by the ten biggest clonotypes. Sequencing input: peripheral blood. Receptors were obtained from a woman of 80 years or more with acute or convalescent COVID-19.

This chain connects TRBV12-3 or TRBV12-4 to TRBJ1-1, with 8 bases that match TRBD1. Trimming removed 4 bases from V and 5 bases from J; junction bases left unmatched: 3. The CDR3 runs to 13 residues. CDR3 DNA: TGTGCCAGCAGTTCGGGACAGGCGACTGAAGCTTTCTTT. It is translated as CASSSGQATEAFF.

This clone appeared a single time. Here the CDR3 reads CASSSYLIHGYTF. The CDR3 nucleotides read TGTGCCAGCAGTTCCTATCTAATACATGGCTACACCTTC. V usage is TRBV12-3 or TRBV12-4 and J usage is TRBJ1-2; no clear D. Trimming took 4 bases from V and 6 from J, leaving 12 bases between them. The CDR3 contains 13 residues.

This rearrangement joins TRBV6-5 to TRBJ1-2; maybe TRBD1 (5 bases). The CDR3 extends over 15 amino acids. Germline loops: CDR1 MNHEY, CDR2 SVGAGI. The germline V and J ends were trimmed by 0 bases and 4 bases, with 12 bases remaining between them. The CDR3 DNA reads TGTGCCAGCAGTTACTCCCAGGGAGGTTCCTATGGCTACACCTTC. Amino acids: CASSYSQGGSYGYTF.

The rearrangement joins TRBV19 to TRBJ1-1, with D perhaps TRBD1 (6 bases). Germline assignment: CDR1 LNHDA and CDR2 SQIVND (reference sequence). The CDR3 is 13 residues long. V lost 3 bases and J lost 7, with 12 bases in between. In nucleotides, the CDR3 is TGTGCCAGTAGTATGGGAACGACAGGTGAAGCTTTCTTT. Its translation: CASSMGTTGEAFF.

This sequence joins TRBV3-1 (or the pseudogene TRBV3-2) and TRBJ1-1; the D is unclear. Per the germline V gene, CDR1 is LGHDT and CDR2 is YNNKEL (reference sequence). The V gene lost 5 bases and the J gene lost 0 bases, with 4 bases spanning the gap. CDR3 size: 12 residues. The CDR3 DNA follows: TGTGCCAGCAGCTACTTGAACACTGAAGCTTTCTTT. Translated, it gives CASSYLNTEAFF.

The chain uses TRBV2 and TRBJ2-6, with a possible D match to TRBD1 (5 bases). Germline V CDR1 and CDR2: SNHLY, FYNNEI. Trimming removed 5 bases from V and 2 bases from J, with 10 bases in between. The CDR3 covers 15 residues. The CDR3 DNA follows: TGTGCCAGCAGTTTTCAGGGCCCTGGGGCCAACGTCCTGACTTTC. It specifies CASSFQGPGANVLTF.

V is TRBV7-2 and J is TRBJ2-7, with 11 bases aligning to TRBD2. Germline V gene sequence: CDR1 SGHTA, CDR2 FQGNSA. The CDR3 extends over 14 amino acids. J lost 7 bases, V lost 3 bases, and 5 bases had no gene match. CDR3 residues: CASSFSGGAGEQYF. The CDR3 DNA reads TGTGCCAGCAGCTTTAGCGGGGGGGCGGGAGAGCAGTACTTC. The variable domain in full, completed from reference TRBV7-2 and TRBJ2-7, reads GAGVSQSPSNKVTEKGKDVELRCDPISGHTALYWYRQSLGQGLEFLIYFQGNSAPDKSGLPSDRFSAERTGGSVSTLTIQRTQQEDSAVYLCASSFSGGAGEQYFGPGTRLTVT.

This chain joins TRBV30 and TRBJ2-1, with 8 bases lining up with TRBD2. Germline assignment: CDR1 GTSNPN and CDR2 SVGIG (reference sequence). V shed 0 bases and J 7 bases; nucleotides not matched to a gene: 5. The CDR3 is made up of 14 amino acids. Here the CDR3 DNA reads TGTGCCTGGAGTGTAGTGCTAGCGGGTAATGAGCAGTTCTTC. Residues: CAWSVVLAGNEQFF.

The chain uses TRBV5-8 and TRBJ1-6, with TRBD1 matching over 7 bases. CDR3 length equals 14 residues. V trimming: 0 bases; J trimming: 10 bases; junction bases outside the gene matches: 4. CDR1 SGHTS and CDR2 YDEGEE come from the germline V gene. The CDR3 DNA reads as TGTGCCAGCAGCTTGGTGGGGACAGAATCACCCCTCCACTTT. Protein: CASSLVGTESPLHF.

The chain combines TRBV5-1 with TRBJ2-3, with D possibly being TRBD2 (6 bases). The CDR3 extends over 15 amino acids. V was shortened by 6 bases and J by 0 bases, with 14 bases between the two germline ends. From germline, CDR1 is SGHRS and CDR2 YFSETQ. The CDR3, as DNA: TGCGCCAGCATGGCGGGCGGGGCAAGCACAGATACGCAGTATTTT. Residues: CASMAGGASTDTQYF.

The chain is built from TRBV6-6 and TRBJ1-1; 7 bases align to TRBD1. CDR1 is MNHNY, CDR2 SVGAGI, per germline (reference sequence). The V gene end was trimmed by 2 bases and the J gene end by 1 base; junction bases not matched to a gene: 4. The CDR3 has 15 amino acids. This CDR3 is CASSYGRTGNTEAFF. As DNA, the CDR3 is TGTGCCAGCAGTTACGGCCGGACAGGGAACACTGAAGCTTTCTTT.

This clone was seen a handful of times. V and J are TRBV6-5 and TRBJ1-5, with TRBD1 matching 10 bases. The germline V gene encodes CDR1 MNHEY and CDR2 SVGAGI. The ends lost 4 bases at V and 2 bases at J; junction bases unmatched: 2. The CDR3 is made up of 15 amino acids. CDR3 sequence: CASSSGTGGNQPQHF. DNA of the CDR3: TGTGCCAGCAGTTCCGGGACAGGGGGCAATCAGCCCCAGCATTTT.

The chain couples TRBV18 to TRBJ2-2; the match to TRBD1 covers 9 bases. This CDR3 region has 17 residues. V lost 5 bases to trimming and J lost 1 base; unmatched junction nucleotides: 8. Germline CDR1 reads KGHSH; CDR2 reads LQKENI. The CDR3 loop is CASSSLRGQGNTGELFF. CDR3 sequence (DNA): TGTGCCAGCTCATCGCTTAGGGGACAGGGGAACACCGGGGAGCTGTTTTTT. The whole variable domain, remainder taken from reference TRBV18 and TRBJ2-2, is NAGVMQNPRHLVRRRGQEARLRCSPMKGHSHVYWYRQLPEEGLKFMVYLQKENIIDESGMPKERFSAEFPKEGPSILRIQQVVRGDSAAYFCASSSLRGQGNTGELFFGEGSRLTVL.

The chain uses TRBV29-1 and TRBJ2-5; 8 bases match TRBD1. V was clipped by 7 bases and J by 4 bases; unmatched bases: 8. This CDR3 has 13 amino acids. Germline-derived CDR1 and CDR2 are SQVTM and ANQGSEA. CDR3 sequence: CSAGQGAGETQYF. CDR3 in DNA: TGCAGCGCTGGGCAGGGGGCGGGAGAGACCCAGTACTTC.

The gene calls are TRBV5-4 and TRBJ2-3; the D gene is possibly TRBD1 (6 bases). Germline CDR1 is SGHNT and CDR2 is YYREEE (reference sequence). V dropped 2 bases and J dropped 4 bases, with 8 bases sitting between them. CDR3 length: 13 residues. The CDR3 spells CASSFPGADTQYF. CDR3 nucleotide sequence: TGTGCCAGCAGCTTCCCAGGGGCAGATACGCAGTATTTT.

V usage is TRBV18 and J usage is TRBJ1-1, with 7 bases aligning to TRBD1. Trimming cost V 5 bases and J 1 base; bases outside gene matches: 7. Per germline, CDR1 KGHSH and CDR2 LQKENI. This CDR3 has 15 residues. CDR3 in amino acids: CASSVTGAKNTEAFF. For the CDR3, the DNA is TGTGCCAGCTCAGTCACAGGGGCCAAGAACACTGAAGCTTTCTTT.

This clone was observed a single time. The chain joins TRBV29-1 to TRBJ1-5; 7 positions agree with TRBD1. Germline lookup yields CDR1 SQVTM and CDR2 ANQGSEA. The CDR3 consists of 13 residues. Trimming took 7 bases from V and 4 from J; bases not matched to a gene: 7. CDR3 nucleotides: TGCAGCGCTCAGACAGGGTCGAATCAGCCCCAGCATTTT. Protein: CSAQTGSNQPQHF.

The rearrangement joins TRBV5-5 to TRBJ1-4; TRBD1 matches 7 bases. Germline V gene lookup returns CDR1 SGHKS and CDR2 YYEKEE (reference sequence). The junction had 7 bases not matched to a gene; V was cut back by 4 bases and J by 4 bases. The CDR3 spans 15 residues. Written as DNA, the CDR3 is TGTGCCAGCAGCCTCTCAGGGGGGAATAATGAAAAACTGTTTTTT. As protein: CASSLSGGNNEKLFF.

The chain links TRBV12-3 or TRBV12-4 to TRBJ2-7, with 7 bases lining up with TRBD2. The CDR3 extends over 13 amino acids. The junction had 5 bases not matched to a gene; V was cut back by 4 bases and J by 5 bases. Here the CDR3 DNA reads TGTGCCAGCAGTTGGACGGGGGGAGACGAGCAGTACTTC. Translation gives CASSWTGGDEQYF.

This clone turned up a few times. This chain joins TRBV9 and TRBJ2-1; 7 nucleotides align to TRBD2. The CDR3 is 15 amino acids. The ends lost 0 bases at V and 6 bases at J; junction bases unmatched: 6. Germline CDR1 SGDLS, CDR2 YYNGEE. CDR3 sequence reads: CASSVAGGGGNEQFF. The CDR3, as DNA: TGTGCCAGCAGCGTAGCGGGGGGAGGTGGCAATGAGCAGTTCTTC.

The sample holds one count of this clone. The rearrangement uses TRBV30 and TRBJ2-7; TRBD2 might be the D (5 bases). Per the germline V gene, CDR1 is GTSNPN and CDR2 is SVGIG (reference sequence). V lost 4 bases and J 7 bases, leaving 23 bases between the germline ends. This CDR3 is 15 amino acids long. The CDR3 DNA reads TGTGCCTGGAAAACAAATGCGGGCAGAGCACCTGAGCAGTACTTC. Amino acid sequence: CAWKTNAGRAPEQYF.

V gene TRBV18 combines with J gene TRBJ1-5, with 7 bases aligning to TRBD1. In germline, CDR1 is KGHSH, CDR2 LQKENI. The CDR3 consists of 15 residues. V was clipped by 3 bases and J by 3 bases; unmatched bases: 5. The CDR3 region is CASSPTGWSNQPQHF. The CDR3 nucleotides are TGTGCCAGCTCACCGACAGGGTGGTCCAATCAGCCCCAGCATTTT.

V and J are TRBV19 and TRBJ1-2, with TRBD1 matching over 10 bases. CDR1 is LNHDA and CDR2 is SQIVND in the germline V gene (reference sequence). The CDR3 has 15 amino acids. J was trimmed by 5 bases and V by 5 bases; bases with no gene match: 8. The CDR3 is CASSVGQGETYGYTF. CDR3 bases: TGTGCCAGTAGTGTTGGACAGGGGGAGACGTATGGCTACACCTTC.

The rearrangement links TRBV2 to TRBJ2-1; 11 bases are a match to TRBD1. Trimming cost V 6 bases and J 1 base; bases outside gene matches: 8. The germline gives CDR1 SNHLY, CDR2 FYNNEI. CDR3 length equals 17 residues. CDR3 sequence reads: CASRFRTGGASYNEQFF. The CDR3 DNA follows: TGTGCCAGCAGGTTCCGGACAGGGGGCGCGTCCTACAATGAGCAGTTCTTC.

The V and J genes are TRBV3-1 (or the pseudogene TRBV3-2) and TRBJ1-1; TRBD1 agrees at 7 bases. Germline CDR1 and CDR2: LGHDT and YNNKEL (reference sequence). This CDR3 contains 15 residues. Losses at the gene ends were 1 base for V and 1 base for J; bases not matched to a gene: 3. The CDR3 region is CASSQGQGGNTEAFF. In nucleotides, the CDR3 is TGTGCCAGCAGCCAAGGACAGGGCGGGAACACTGAAGCTTTCTTT.

This rearrangement joins TRBV27 to TRBJ2-2, with TRBD1 matching 9 bases. Germline V gives CDR1 MNHEY, CDR2 SMNVEV (reference sequence). The V gene end was trimmed by 6 bases and the J gene end by 10 bases; junction bases not matched to a gene: 6. The CDR3 contains 13 residues. The CDR3 DNA reads as TGTGCCAGCAGGCCAACAGGGGGCGAGGAGCTGTTTTTT. It codes for CASRPTGGEELFF.

V is TRBV29-1 and J is TRBJ1-1; 11 positions match TRBD1. The ends lost 6 bases at V and 5 bases at J; junction bases unmatched: 5. This CDR3 has 13 residues. Germline V CDR1 and CDR2: SQVTM, ANQGSEA. The CDR3 nucleotides read TGCAGCGTAGGCGGGACAGGGGGAACTGAAGCTTTCTTT. It encodes CSVGGTGGTEAFF.

The chain has TRBV5-1 and TRBJ2-3; D unresolved. Germline CDR1 is SGHRS and CDR2 is YFSETQ. The CDR3 loop spans 13 amino acids. V was clipped by 4 bases and J by 4 bases, with 10 bases between them. As DNA, the CDR3 is TGCGCCAGCAGCAAGACTTACGCAGATACGCAGTATTTT. It is translated as CASSKTYADTQYF. Together with reference TRBV5-1 and TRBJ2-3, the CDR3 gives the full variable domain: KAGVTQTPRYLIKTRGQQVTLSCSPISGHRSVSWYQQTPGQGLQFLFEYFSETQRNKGNFPGRFSGRQFSNSRSEMNVSTLELGDSALYLCASSKTYADTQYFGPGTRLTVL.

The chain uses TRBV7-2 and TRBJ1-6; D perhaps matches TRBD1 (5 bases). Trimming shortened V by 7 bases and J by 9 bases, and 13 bases separated the two germline ends. The CDR3 loop spans 13 amino acids. Germline V gene data show CDR1 as SGHTA and CDR2 as FQGNSA. CDR3 nucleotide sequence: TGTGCCAGCACCCGCTCGGGGGTTTCACCCCTCCACTTT. Protein: CASTRSGVSPLHF.

The chain joins TRBV29-1 to TRBJ1-5; TRBD1 aligns across 7 bases. Germline CDR1 and CDR2: SQVTM and ANQGSEA. CDR3 length: 13 residues. V lost 7 bases to trimming and J lost 6 bases; unmatched junction nucleotides: 9. CDR3 coding DNA: TGCAGCGCTGGGCCAGGGGGAGGTCAGCCCCAGCATTTT. Its translation: CSAGPGGGQPQHF. Full variable domain (remainder filled in from reference TRBV29-1 and TRBJ1-5): SAVISQKPSRDICQRGTSLTIQCQVDSQVTMMFWYRQQPGQSLTLIATANQGSEATYESGFVIDKFPISRPNLTFSTLTVSNMSPEDSSIYLCSAGPGGGQPQHFGDGTRLSIL.